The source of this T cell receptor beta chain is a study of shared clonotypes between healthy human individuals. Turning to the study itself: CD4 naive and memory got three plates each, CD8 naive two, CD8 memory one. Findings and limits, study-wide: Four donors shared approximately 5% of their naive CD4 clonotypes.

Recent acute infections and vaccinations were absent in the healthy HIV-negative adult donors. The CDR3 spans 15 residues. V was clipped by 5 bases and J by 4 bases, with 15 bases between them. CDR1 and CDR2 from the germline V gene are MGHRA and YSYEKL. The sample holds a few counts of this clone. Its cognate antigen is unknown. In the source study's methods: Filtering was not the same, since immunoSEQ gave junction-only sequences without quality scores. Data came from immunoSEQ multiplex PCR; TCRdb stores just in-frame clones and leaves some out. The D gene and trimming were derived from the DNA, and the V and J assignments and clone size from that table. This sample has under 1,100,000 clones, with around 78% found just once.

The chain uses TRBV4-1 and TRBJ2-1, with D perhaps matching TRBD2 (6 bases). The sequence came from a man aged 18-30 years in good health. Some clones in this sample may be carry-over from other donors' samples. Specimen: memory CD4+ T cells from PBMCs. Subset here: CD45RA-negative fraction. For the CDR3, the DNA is TGCGCCAGCAGCTTACAATCGGGACTTTACAATGAGCAGTTCTTC. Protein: CASSLQSGLYNEQFF.